This TCR beta chain was retrieved from a study of blood T cell repertoires in COVID-19. Overall study: Sites across the United States, Italy and Spain contributed samples from acute and convalescent COVID-19. PBMCs, B-cell-depleted T cells, or T cells provided the cDNA or gDNA that made up the material.

Repertoires were generated with immunoSEQ multiplex PCR, while TCRdb's copy carries only in-frame clones and drops some. This table holds around 200,000 clones, about 90% found once. Participant reports of clinical history set cohort assignment. Recovered status in Cohort 3 required two negative PCRs, clearance, or symptom resolution. The CDR3 spans 16 residues. Germline loops: CDR1 SGHDT, CDR2 YYEEEE. The V gene lost 0 bases and the J gene lost 7 bases, with 17 bases spanning the gap. The specimen was PBMCs or T cells enriched from blood (not recorded which). The receptor was isolated from a man between 25 and 39 years old who had recovered from COVID-19. The chain links TRBV5-6 to TRBJ2-1, with D perhaps TRBD2 (7 bases). The CDR3 sequence: CASSLAVGGPTNEQFF. CDR3 nucleotide sequence: TGTGCCAGCAGCTTGGCCGTCGGGGGGCCTACTAATGAGCAGTTCTTC.